This passage covers 6 T cell receptor beta chains from one sample sequenced in a study of breast tumors, draining lymph nodes, adjacent tissues. TCRdb processed the multiplex PCR reads anew with MiXCR; each CDR3 protein has one entry. The sample yields about 130,000 distinct CDR3 sequences, 15% to 20% seen once. Samples came from axillary lymph nodes draining the breast cancer. Sample: axillary lymph node tissue. These receptors were taken from a female donor with breast cancer. Some clones in this sample may be carry-over from other donors' samples.

About this clonotype: This could be a read error, since a much larger clone is one nucleotide away. The gene calls are TRBV4-1 and TRBJ2-3; 9 bases are shared with TRBD1. The CDR3 runs 16 residues. Germline values: CDR1 MGHRA, CDR2 YSYEKL. The V segment lost 2 bases and the J segment 6 bases; nucleotides outside the gene matches: 9. The CDR3 loop reads CASSQHPGQGCDTQYF. The CDR3 DNA reads as TGCGCCAGCAGCCAACACCCGGGACAGGGTTGCGATACGCAGTATTTT.

This clonotype was picked up many times. CDR3 sequence: CASSQAGLHNYGYTF. DNA for the CDR3: TGCGCCAGCAGCCAAGCGGGACTTCATAACTATGGCTACACCTTC. The V and J genes are TRBV4-1 and TRBJ1-2; D possibly corresponds to TRBD1 (5 bases). Germline V CDR1 and CDR2: MGHRA, YSYEKL. Trimming took 1 base from V and 1 from J, leaving 10 bases between them. The CDR3 sequence is 15 residues long.

This clonotype was detected ten times or more. The chain combines TRBV3-1 with TRBJ1-6, with D hard to call. This CDR3 contains 14 residues. Trimming pared 1 base from V and 7 bases from J, leaving 8 bases between. The germline V gene encodes CDR1 LGHDT and CDR2 YNNKEL (reference sequence). In DNA, the CDR3 is TGTGCCAGCAGCCAAGGGACGAGGAATTCACCCCTCCACTTT. It codes for CASSQGTRNSPLHF.

This clonotype was observed many times. V gene TRBV7-3 combines with J gene TRBJ2-3; D might be TRBD2 (6 bases). The CDR3 runs to 15 residues. V was cut by 4 bases and J by 6 bases, with 17 bases left in between. From germline, CDR1 is SGHTA and CDR2 FQGTGA. The CDR3 spells CASSSGLQIEDTQYF. Written as DNA, the CDR3 is TGTGCCAGCAGCTCGGGACTCCAGATCGAGGATACGCAGTATTTT.

In its sample, this clonotype was seen many times. This chain uses TRBV6-4 with TRBJ2-7, with a tentative D call TRBD1 (6 bases). Germline V gene data show CDR1 as MRHNA and CDR2 as SNTAGT. Trimming took 6 bases from V and 4 from J, leaving 10 bases between them. The CDR3 runs 12 residues. The CDR3: CASRKQGYEQYF. The CDR3, as DNA: TGTGCCAGCAGGAAACAGGGTTACGAGCAGTACTTC.

This clonotype was detected ten times or more. The chain links TRBV5-6 to TRBJ2-7, with D unclear. The germline V and J ends were trimmed by 3 bases and 0 bases, with 19 bases remaining between them. Germline assignment: CDR1 SGHDT and CDR2 YYEEEE. The CDR3 contains 17 residues. CDR3 bases: TGTGCCAGCAGCTCCCGAGTCGGCAGGCAGAGCTCCTACGAGCAGTACTTC. Its translation: CASSSRVGRQSSYEQYF.